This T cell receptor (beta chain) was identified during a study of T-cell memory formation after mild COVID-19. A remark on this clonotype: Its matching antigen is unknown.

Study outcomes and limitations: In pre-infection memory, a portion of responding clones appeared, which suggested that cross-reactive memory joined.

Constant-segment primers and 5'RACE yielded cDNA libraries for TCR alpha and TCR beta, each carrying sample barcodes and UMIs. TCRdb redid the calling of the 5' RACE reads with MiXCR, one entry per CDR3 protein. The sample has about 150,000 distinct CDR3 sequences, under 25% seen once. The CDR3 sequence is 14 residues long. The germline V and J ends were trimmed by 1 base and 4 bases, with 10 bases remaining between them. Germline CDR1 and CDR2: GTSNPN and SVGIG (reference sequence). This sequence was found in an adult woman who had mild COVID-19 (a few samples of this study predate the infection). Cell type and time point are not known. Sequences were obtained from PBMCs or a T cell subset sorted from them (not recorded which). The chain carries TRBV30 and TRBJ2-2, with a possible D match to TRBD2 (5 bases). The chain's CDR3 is CAWSGNSGTGELFF. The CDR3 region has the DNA TGTGCCTGGAGTGGAAACAGCGGCACCGGGGAGCTGTTTTTT.